A selection of T cell receptor beta chains follows, all from one sample in a study of prognosis after radiotherapy for stage I lung cancer. Each CDR3 protein is one row after TCRdb ran MiXCR on the multiplex PCR reads. The sample holds about 14,000 distinct CDR3 sequences, over 25% seen once. The input for sequencing was PBMCs, taken before or after stereotactic body radiation therapy (not recorded which). These receptors originate from a donor at least 50 years old with non-small cell lung cancer. Each CDR3 is given with its conserved first and last residue. D genes are given only for firm matches. The size entry is marked missing in some rows and otherwise reads once, few, many or a size class.

TGTGCCAGCAGCCAAGAACGGACTAGCACCTACGAGCAGTACTTC | CASSQERTSTYEQYF | TRBJ2-7 | TRBD2 | many | TRBV4-2
TGTGCCGGCAGTCGGTGTTGGGGAGGAGACAATGAGCAGTTCTTC | CAGSRCWGGDNEQFF | TRBJ2-1 | . | . | TRBV25-1
TGTGCCAGCAGCTTTATCCACTCTGGAAACACCATATATTTT | CASSFIHSGNTIYF | TRBJ1-3 | . | . | TRBV5-8
TGCGCCAGCAGCCAATCCCGCACAGGGTATCTAGAGACCCAGTACTTC | CASSQSRTGYLETQYF | TRBJ2-5 | . | many | TRBV4-1
TGCGCCAGCAGCAGGGGGGCTAGCGGGCTCTCCTACAATGAGCAGTTCTTC | CASSRGASGLSYNEQFF | TRBJ2-1 | TRBD2 | many | TRBV5-1
TGTGCCAGTATAGGGCTAGCGGCCGGGGAGCTGTTTTTT | CASIGLAAGELFF | TRBJ2-2 | TRBD2 | many | TRBV19
TGTGCCATCAGACTGGGAGGACAGGGCACATATGGCTACACCTTC | CAIRLGGQGTYGYTF | TRBJ1-2 | TRBD1 | many | TRBV10-3
TGTGCCAGTAGTATAGACCCGACAGGTAAGGCAACTAATGAAAAACTGTTTTTT | CASSIDPTGKATNEKLFF | TRBJ1-4 | . | medium-sized | TRBV19
TGCGCCATCAGCAGCCATCTAGCGGGATGGGTCGAGCAGTACTTC | CAISSHLAGWVEQYF | TRBJ2-7 | TRBD2 | . | TRBV5-1
TGTGCCAGCAGCCAAGGGAGGCAGATCTATGGCTACACCTTC | CASSQGRQIYGYTF | TRBJ1-2 | . | . | TRBV3-1
TGTGCCAGCACACAGGGGATTATGAACACTGAAGCTTTCTTT | CASTQGIMNTEAFF | TRBJ1-1 | TRBD1 | . | TRBV27
TGCGCCAGCAGCCCGACAGGGGAGAGCTCCTACGAGCAGTACTTC | CASSPTGESSYEQYF | TRBJ2-7 | TRBD1 | many | TRBV5-1
TGTGCTAGTGCCACGGGACAAGCCTACAATGAGAAGTTCTTC | CASATGQAYNEKFF | TRBJ2-1 | . | . | TRBV12-5
TGCGCCATCCAGGGACCGAACTATGGCTACACCTTC | CAIQGPNYGYTF | TRBJ1-2 | . | . | TRBV28
TGTGACGCTTTATTGGGGCTTTGGTGGTACCAAGAGACCCAGTACTTC | CDALLGLWWYQETQYF | TRBJ2-5 | . | many | TRBV6-1
TGCGCCAGCAGCCGCTTAGGGGGAAAGATGCTAGACGAGCAGTACTTC | CASSRLGGKMLDEQYF | TRBJ2-7 | . | many | TRBV4-3
TGCAGCGTTGAAGAAATTACAGATACGCAGTATTTT | CSVEEITDTQYF | TRBJ2-3 | . | many | TRBV29-1
TGTGCCAGCAGCCCCGGGGGGGCGGATTACAATGAGCAGTTCTTC | CASSPGGADYNEQFF | TRBJ2-1 | TRBD2 | medium-sized | TRBV5-8
TGTGCCAGCAGCTTGGGTGACCCCTATGGCTACACCTTC | CASSLGDPYGYTF | TRBJ1-2 | . | many | TRBV7-8
TGTGCCAGTAGTATAAGCGACGCTCGCACAGATACGCAGTATTTT | CASSISDARTDTQYF | TRBJ2-3 | . | many | TRBV19
TGTGCCAGCTCACCACGGCAGGGGCACACCGGGGAGCTGTTTTTT | CASSPRQGHTGELFF | TRBJ2-2 | . | many | TRBV18
TGTGCCACCAGAAGAGACAGGTTTTTCTCAGAGCAGTACTTC | CATRRDRFFSEQYF | TRBJ2-7 | . | . | TRBV15
TGTGCCAGCAGTCTGACGGACGGCGGTGCCATTCAGTACTTC | CASSLTDGGAIQYF | TRBJ2-4 | . | many | TRBV6-1
TGTGCCAGCAGCCCCCTTAGGGGGCCTATTGAGCAGTTCTTC | CASSPLRGPIEQFF | TRBJ2-1 | TRBD1 | . | TRBV7-3
TGTGCCAGCAGAAGCTCCGGGACGGCAAATTCACCCCTCCACTTT | CASRSSGTANSPLHF | TRBJ1-6 | . | medium-sized | TRBV7-6
TGTGCCACCAGTGATTCGCAGGGTTATAGCAATCAGCCCCAGCATTTT | CATSDSQGYSNQPQHF | TRBJ1-5 | . | many | TRBV24-1